This note documents a single T cell receptor (beta chain) sequence. It lacks a known antigen. Base qualities are not provided; no much larger clone lies one nucleotide away. The immunoSEQ Assay, a bias-controlled multiplex PCR, was used to amplify TCRbeta CDR3 regions from genomic DNA. Turning to the authors' computational methods: Within the assay, amplification of reference gene primers was used to estimate how many nucleated cells each sample contained. To quantify the absolute abundance of each unique TCRbeta CDR3 rearrangement, sequence reads were collapsed and filtered. Productive Simpson clonality was computed per sample as the square root of Simpson's diversity index over productive rearrangements. As stored in TCRdb, this immuneACCESS dataset retains in-frame rearrangements with V and J assigned. A fraction of the clones does not appear; measured against another copy, unresolved V genes explain less than half of the discrepancy, and the remainder lacks a known reason. The DNA was the basis for D and trimming; V, J and clone size are from that table. The sample data list roughly 230,000 clones, and 89% of these were observed just once. The ten largest clones take up 4% to 5% of the sample.

This specimen comes from a study of blood T cell repertoires in COVID-19 (TCRdb year 2020). Context from the whole study: The collaborator samples originated in the United States, Italy and Spain and spanned the acute and convalescent phases of COVID-19. The prospective study material was composed of cDNA or gDNA derived from T cells, B-cell-depleted T cells, or PBMCs. Subjects who had been exposed to COVID-19, were actively infected with it, or had recovered from it provided the deeply sampled blood TCRbeta repertoires that made up the dataset. A freely available public database, intended as a resource for researchers studying the immune response to SARS-CoV-2, is where the repertoires were released. Samples were obtained from the ongoing ImmuneRACE study (first 160 participants) and from over a thousand subjects provided by 6 global collaborators. A de-identified subject ID, COVID-19 status, age in years and sex were almost always included in the sample metadata. HLA class I and class II types, where available, came from metadata supplied by the sample provider rather than from assay-based typing.

Findings and caveats that apply to the study as a whole: How much clinical and demographic metadata was included differed by source and by participant, and the metadata was provided uncurated.

Another Seattle source contributed samples from volunteer blood donors who had recovered from COVID-19. The collaborating institutions used their own protocols to collect whole blood in K2EDTA tubes. For TCRbeta analysis, collaborator samples were shipped as frozen whole blood, as isolated PBMCs, or as DNA extracted from either sample type. The clonotype originates from a woman in her thirties or forties who had recovered from COVID-19. The sequenced sample was peripheral blood.

CDR3 protein: CASSLVVWTGVRNGNTIYF. The sequence in DNA is TGCGCCAGCAGCTTGGTCGTCTGGACAGGGGTTCGAAATGGAAACACCATATATTTT. Recombination connected TRBV5-1 to TRBJ1-3; 9 bases in between match TRBD1. The CDR3, cysteine through phenylalanine, is 19 amino acids long. Only CDR3 DNA remains: 57 bases, in frame from the first base. The germline V gene encodes CDR1 SGHRS and CDR2 YFSETQ. V ends up 0 bases short and J 3 bases short, with an unmatched junction base count of 13. Beyond the CDR3, the reference TRBV5-1 and TRBJ1-3 genes provide the residues; the full variable domain reads: KAGVTQTPRYLIKTRGQQVTLSCSPISGHRSVSWYQQTPGQGLQFLFEYFSETQRNKGNFPGRFSGRQFSNSRSEMNVSTLELGDSALYLCASSLVVWTGVRNGNTIYFGEGSWLTVV.